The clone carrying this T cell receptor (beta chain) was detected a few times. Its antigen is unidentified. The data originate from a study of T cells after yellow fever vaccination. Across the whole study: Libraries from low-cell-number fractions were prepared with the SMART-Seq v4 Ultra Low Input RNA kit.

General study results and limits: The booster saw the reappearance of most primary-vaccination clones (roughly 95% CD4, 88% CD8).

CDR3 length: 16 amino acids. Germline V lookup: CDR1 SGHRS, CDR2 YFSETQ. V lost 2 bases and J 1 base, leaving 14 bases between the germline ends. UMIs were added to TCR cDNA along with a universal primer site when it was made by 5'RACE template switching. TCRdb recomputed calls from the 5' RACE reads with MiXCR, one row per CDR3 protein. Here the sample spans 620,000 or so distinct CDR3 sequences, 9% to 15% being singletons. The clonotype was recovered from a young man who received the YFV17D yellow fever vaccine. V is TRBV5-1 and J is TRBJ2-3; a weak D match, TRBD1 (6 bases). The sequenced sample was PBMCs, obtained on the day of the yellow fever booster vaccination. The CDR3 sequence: CASSFGQPAGTDTQYF. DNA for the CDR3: TGCGCCAGCAGCTTTGGACAGCCCGCGGGCACAGATACGCAGTATTTT.